This TCR beta chain emerged from a study of blood T cell repertoires in COVID-19. Study-wide context: Donors in the United States, Italy and Spain gave samples during acute or convalescent COVID-19.

Produced via immunoSEQ multiplex PCR; TCRdb's table is partial and in-frame only. The sample lists about 80,000 clones, around 81% occurring once. The clonotype was recovered from a human donor in a cohort sampled during active COVID-19. Input material: peripheral blood.

CDR3: CASSIAGVTQYF. The CDR3 DNA is TGTGCCAGTAGTATAGCGGGGGTAACGCAGTATTTT. This chain connects TRBV19 to TRBJ2-3, with D tentatively TRBD2 (6 bases). The CDR3 length is 12 residues. Trimming left V 1 base short and J 9 bases short, with 8 bases between. Germline CDR1 LNHDA, CDR2 SQIVND (reference sequence).